Presented here are 28 T cell receptor beta chains from one specimen sequenced in a study of blood T cell repertoires in COVID-19. The table came from immunoSEQ multiplex PCR; TCRdb's copy has only in-frame clones and leaves some out. This table has 150,000 to 200,000 clones, about 85% appearing once. The specimen sequenced was peripheral blood. All receptors come from a man between 65 and 85 years old with active or convalescent COVID-19.

This clone was detected only once. The DNA for the CDR3 is TGCGCCAGCAGCCAAGATCGGCAGGGGAACAGGGAGCTGTTTTTT. It encodes CASSQDRQGNRELFF. The rearrangement links TRBV4-3 to TRBJ2-2; perhaps TRBD1 as D (6 bases). This CDR3 contains 15 residues. V shed 0 bases and J shed 9 bases, with 14 bases lying between them. CDR1 and CDR2 from the germline V gene are LGHNA and YSLEER.

This chain links TRBV7-8 with TRBJ1-1, with TRBD1 matching over 12 bases. Germline values: CDR1 SGHVS, CDR2 FQNEAQ. The CDR3 length is 19 residues. After removal of 5 bases from V and 2 bases from J, the junction contained 15 bases not matched to a gene. The CDR3 protein is CASSPSGQGAGRINTEAFF. The CDR3, as DNA: TGTGCCAGCAGCCCCTCGGGACAGGGGGCGGGTCGGATTAACACTGAAGCTTTCTTT.

J is TRBJ1-4 and V is TRBV5-8; TRBD1 is a possible D gene (6 bases). V was trimmed by 4 bases and J by 1 base, leaving 11 bases between them. Per germline, CDR1 SGHTS and CDR2 YDEGEE. This CDR3 contains 15 residues. The CDR3 DNA is TGTGCCAGCAGCGGTGGACAGCAAACTAATGAAAAACTGTTTTTT. Amino acids: CASSGGQQTNEKLFF.

The chain links TRBV28 to TRBJ2-1; TRBD2 agrees at 12 bases. Germline V CDR1 and CDR2: MDHEN, SYDVKM. The length of the CDR3 is 17 residues. The V gene end was trimmed by 5 bases and the J gene end by 4 bases; junction bases not matched to a gene: 9. CDR3 bases: TGTGCCAGCAGTCCGCGGACTAGCGGGGCGAATTACAATGAGCAGTTCTTC. Translated: CASSPRTSGANYNEQFF. Using reference TRBV28 and TRBJ2-1 for the parts outside the CDR3, the full variable domain is DVKVTQSSRYLVKRTGEKVFLECVQDMDHENMFWYRQDPGLGLRLIYFSYDVKMKEKGDIPEGYSVSREKKERFSLILESASTNQTSMYLCASSPRTSGANYNEQFFGPGTRLTVL.

This clone was counted once. This chain uses TRBV3-1 (or the pseudogene TRBV3-2) with TRBJ2-2, with TRBD1 identical over 9 bases. Germline V gene lookup returns CDR1 LGHDT and CDR2 YNNKEL (reference sequence). J was trimmed by 6 bases and V by 4 bases; bases with no gene match: 6. This CDR3 spans 15 amino acids. In nucleotides, the CDR3 is TGTGCCAGCAGCCTAACCGGGACAGGGTCCGGGGAGCTGTTTTTT. Its translation: CASSLTGTGSGELFF.

This clone appeared once. The chain is built from TRBV11-2 and TRBJ2-5; 7 bases fit TRBD1. The CDR3 covers 14 residues. With 5 bases clipped from V and 2 bases from J, the junction kept 5 bases outside the gene matches. Germline lookup yields CDR1 SGHAT and CDR2 FQNNGV. CDR3 sequence (DNA): TGTGCCAGCAGCCAGGGACAGCTACAAGAGACCCAGTACTTC. It codes for CASSQGQLQETQYF.

The V gene is TRBV28, the J gene TRBJ2-7; 9 nucleotides align to TRBD1. The germline CDR1 and CDR2 sequences are MDHEN and SYDVKM. V was pared by 6 bases and J by 3 bases, with 6 bases of the junction left unmatched. This CDR3 is 14 amino acids long. This CDR3 is CASRGQGTLYEQYF. The DNA for the CDR3 is TGTGCCAGCAGAGGACAGGGGACCCTCTACGAGCAGTACTTC.

J is TRBJ2-1 and V is TRBV7-6; 9 bases fit TRBD2. There are 17 residues in the CDR3. The V gene's germline CDR1 is SGHVS and CDR2 FNYEAQ. V shed 5 bases, J shed 7 bases, and the junction held 15 bases outside the gene matches. CDR3 sequence reads: CASSVKPGLARGNEQFF. The CDR3 bases are TGTGCCAGCAGCGTCAAACCCGGACTAGCGAGGGGGAATGAGCAGTTCTTC.

The chain links TRBV10-3 to TRBJ1-5; D gene unclear. The CDR3 has 13 amino acids. V was cut by 6 bases and J by 6 bases, with 12 bases left in between. The germline gives CDR1 ENHRY, CDR2 SYGVKD. CDR3: CAIRESVRQPQHF. The CDR3 DNA sequence: TGTGCCATCAGGGAGAGTGTGCGTCAGCCCCAGCATTTT.

The chain is built from TRBV7-8 and TRBJ2-2; 13 nucleotides line up with TRBD2. The V gene's germline CDR1 is SGHVS and CDR2 FQNEAQ. This CDR3 contains 19 residues. The V segment lost 3 bases and the J segment 2 bases; nucleotides outside the gene matches: 9. CDR3 DNA: TGTGCCAGCAGCTTCGAAGGGACTAGCGGGATATCAAACACCGGGGAGCTGTTTTTT. The encoded protein is CASSFEGTSGISNTGELFF.

This clone was detected only a few times. The chain recombines TRBV7-9 with TRBJ2-7; 7 bases fit TRBD2. Germline loops: CDR1 SEHNR, CDR2 FQNEAQ (reference sequence). This CDR3 is 14 amino acids long. In DNA, the CDR3 is TGTGTAACCCGTGGGGGGGTCGTTTCATACGAGCAGTACTTC. Its translation: CVTRGGVVSYEQYF.

The rearrangement links TRBV27 to TRBJ1-2; D ambiguous. Germline V gene data show CDR1 as MNHEY and CDR2 as SMNVEV (reference sequence). Trimming left V 2 bases short and J 0 bases short, with 7 bases between. The CDR3 loop spans 14 amino acids. The chain's CDR3 is CASSLTIANYGYTF. In nucleotides, the CDR3 is TGTGCCAGCAGTTTAACTATAGCTAACTATGGCTACACCTTC.

As DNA, the CDR3 is TGTGCCAGCAGCCGGGAGAGGAATAGCAATCAGCCCCAGCATTTT. Its protein is CASSRERNSNQPQHF. The rearrangement links TRBV5-6 to TRBJ1-5; unclear D gene. The CDR3 has 15 residues. Deletions cut 4 bases from V and 0 bases from J, with 11 bases between. Per the germline V gene, CDR1 is SGHDT and CDR2 is YYEEEE.

The chain couples TRBV27 to TRBJ1-1; D is perhaps TRBD1 (5 bases). From germline, CDR1 is MNHEY and CDR2 SMNVEV (reference sequence). The V end was cut by 6 bases, the J end by 8 bases, with 22 bases between. CDR3 length equals 15 residues. CDR3 DNA sequence: TGTGCCAGCAGCCGACCAGCGGGGGGTGTGGCCGAAGCTTTCTTT. It codes for CASSRPAGGVAEAFF.

The chain carries TRBV5-1 and TRBJ2-7; TRBD1 matches 7 bases. Germline-derived CDR1 and CDR2 are SGHRS and YFSETQ. CDR3 length: 16 residues. The junction had 10 bases not matched to a gene; V was cut back by 4 bases and J by 0 bases. The CDR3 is CASSPDRSLNSYEQYF. CDR3 nucleotides: TGCGCCAGCAGCCCGGACAGGAGCCTAAACTCCTACGAGCAGTACTTC.

This clone came up once. This chain links TRBV6-2 or TRBV6-3 with TRBJ2-3; D uncertain. Trimming cost V 6 bases and J 2 bases, with 6 bases left between them. The CDR3 spans 12 residues. The germline CDR1 and CDR2 sequences are MNHEY and SVGEGT. CDR3 DNA sequence: TGTGCCAGCAGCAGCTTCACAGATACGCAGTATTTT. It encodes CASSSFTDTQYF.

The rearrangement links TRBV5-1 to TRBJ2-7; 13 bases line up with TRBD2. The CDR3 is made up of 15 amino acids. Per the germline V gene, CDR1 is SGHRS and CDR2 is YFSETQ. Unmatched junction bases numbered 3, after V lost 4 bases and J lost 2 bases. This chain's CDR3 is CASSPGLAGAYEQYF. In DNA, the CDR3 is TGCGCCAGCAGCCCCGGACTAGCGGGGGCCTACGAGCAGTACTTC.

DNA for the CDR3: TGTGCCAGCAGCGTAGGTGGTGCAGGCCCCACCTATGGCTACACCTTC. This encodes CASSVGGAGPTYGYTF. The V gene is TRBV9, the J gene TRBJ1-2; D not resolved. This CDR3 region has 16 residues. V gave up 0 bases and J gave up 4 bases, with 16 bases separating them. The germline CDR1 and CDR2 sequences are SGDLS and YYNGEE. Filled out from reference TRBV9 and TRBJ1-2, the complete variable domain reads DSGVTQTPKHLITATGQRVTLRCSPRSGDLSVYWYQQSLDQGLQFLIQYYNGEERAKGNILERFSAQQFPDLHSELNLSSLELGDSALYFCASSVGGAGPTYGYTFGSGTRLTVV.

The CDR3 DNA follows: TGCGCCAGCAGCTTGGGGGACAAAAATTCACCCCTCCACTTT. This gives the protein CASSLGDKNSPLHF. J is TRBJ1-6 and V is TRBV5-1, with D tentatively TRBD1 (6 bases). From germline, CDR1 is SGHRS and CDR2 YFSETQ. The CDR3 is made up of 14 amino acids. V dropped 0 bases and J dropped 7 bases, with 8 bases sitting between them. The variable domain in full, completed from reference TRBV5-1 and TRBJ1-6, reads KAGVTQTPRYLIKTRGQQVTLSCSPISGHRSVSWYQQTPGQGLQFLFEYFSETQRNKGNFPGRFSGRQFSNSRSEMNVSTLELGDSALYLCASSLGDKNSPLHFGNGTRLTVT.

The chain employs TRBV11-2 and TRBJ2-7; 7 positions agree with TRBD1. In germline, CDR1 is SGHAT, CDR2 FQNNGV. This CDR3 spans 14 amino acids. V gave up 5 bases and J gave up 6 bases; unmatched junction bases: 10. CDR3: CASSLQGISREQYF. The CDR3 coding sequence is TGTGCCAGCAGCCTACAGGGGATATCCCGCGAGCAGTACTTC.

CDR3 amino acids: CASRSRVSEAFF. DNA for the CDR3: TGTGCCAGCAGGAGCAGGGTATCTGAAGCTTTCTTT. The genes are TRBV6-5 and TRBJ1-1, with TRBD1 as a possible D gene (5 bases). The CDR3 consists of 12 residues. V lost 6 bases and J 6 bases, leaving 11 bases between the germline ends. In germline, CDR1 is MNHEY, CDR2 SVGAGI.

The table lists this clone with a count of one. The V and J genes are TRBV13 and TRBJ1-2; D unresolved. CDR3 length: 16 residues. The V end lost 0 bases, the J end lost 0 bases, and 11 bases lay between the germline ends. In germline, CDR1 is PRHDT, CDR2 FYEKMQ (reference sequence). Here the CDR3 reads CASSLGPAGTNYGYTF. The CDR3 nucleotides are TGTGCCAGCAGCTTAGGCCCTGCAGGTACTAACTATGGCTACACCTTC.

The rearrangement uses TRBV24-1 and TRBJ2-2; D gene unclear. Trimming pared 2 bases from V and 1 base from J, leaving 19 bases between. The germline gives CDR1 KGHDR, CDR2 SFDVKD. This CDR3 has 19 residues. This chain's CDR3 is CATSDSPRWQSQNTGELFF. For the CDR3, the DNA is TGTGCCACCAGTGATTCACCTAGGTGGCAATCACAGAACACCGGGGAGCTGTTTTTT.

The rearrangement uses TRBV21-1 and TRBJ2-1; the D call in the table, TRBD1, was not verified against the DNA. TRBV21-1 is an annotated pseudogene. The CDR3 spans 13 residues. The CDR3 bases are TGTGCCAGCAGGTGGACAGACCCCAATGAGCAGTTCTTC. Its translation is CASRWTDPNEQFF.

The V gene is TRBV2, the J gene TRBJ2-7, with 9 bases fitting TRBD1. V lost 5 bases to trimming and J lost 5 bases; unmatched junction nucleotides: 7. CDR1 SNHLY and CDR2 FYNNEI come from the germline V gene. The CDR3 loop spans 14 amino acids. CDR3 region: CASSPTGGRDEQYF. The CDR3 DNA is TGTGCCAGCAGTCCGACAGGGGGGCGGGACGAGCAGTACTTC.

This chain links TRBV7-2 with TRBJ1-2; 7 bases are shared with TRBD1. The V segment lost 4 bases and the J segment 2 bases; nucleotides outside the gene matches: 7. The CDR3 runs to 15 residues. Germline V gives CDR1 SGHTA, CDR2 FQGNSA. The CDR3 DNA reads TGTGCCAGCAGCTCAAAAGTACAGGGGAACTATGGCTACACCTTC. Protein product: CASSSKVQGNYGYTF.

The chain couples TRBV2 to TRBJ1-1; TRBD1 agrees at 10 bases. Germline lookup yields CDR1 SNHLY and CDR2 FYNNEI. This CDR3 is 13 amino acids long. The ends lost 11 bases at V and 4 bases at J; junction bases unmatched: 7. The CDR3 protein is CAGFRDRGTEAFF. DNA for the CDR3: TGTGCCGGGTTCCGGGACAGGGGCACTGAAGCTTTCTTT.

The rearrangement joins TRBV9 to TRBJ2-2; maybe TRBD1 (7 bases). With 4 bases removed from V and 6 bases from J, the gap between germline ends came to 19 bases. Germline V gene data show CDR1 as SGDLS and CDR2 as YYNGEE. The CDR3 runs 16 residues. This CDR3 is CASSSRSGGNSGELFF. The CDR3 DNA follows: TGTGCCAGCAGCTCTCGTTCAGGGGGGAATTCCGGGGAGCTGTTTTTT.